What follows are 12 T cell receptor beta chains derived from one specimen sequenced in a study of T cell repertoires in cytomegalovirus infection. Each CDR3 protein is one row after TCRdb ran MiXCR on the reads. The data show roughly 600,000 distinct CDR3 sequences, roughly a quarter seen once. The sequenced sample consisted of CD8+ T cells from PBMCs. These receptors all stem from a human donor in good health (CMV status not recorded). Some clones in this sample may be carry-over from other donors' samples.

The V and J genes are TRBV5-4 and TRBJ2-7, with 12 bases fitting TRBD2. Germline values: CDR1 SGHNT, CDR2 YYREEE (reference sequence). This CDR3 is 17 amino acids long. V lost 4 bases, J lost 0 bases, and 8 bases stayed unmatched. CDR3 nucleotide sequence: TGTGCCAGCAGCGGTCTACTAGCGGGGGGTAACTCCTACGAGCAGTACGTC. Amino acids: CASSGLLAGGNSYEQYV.

On this clonotype: Relative to the germline gene, one junction end is altered; a read error may explain this. The chain links TRBV4-2 to TRBJ2-1; TRBD1 matches at 11 bases. Germline lookup yields CDR1 LGHNA and CDR2 YNFKEQ. This CDR3 is built from 15 residues. The CDR3 region has the DNA TGTGTCAGCAGCCAGGGGACAGGGGGATACAATGAGCAGTTCTTC. Protein product: CVSSQGTGGYNEQFF.

V gene TRBV14 combines with J gene TRBJ2-1, with 9 bases fitting TRBD2. CDR1 and CDR2 from the germline V gene are SGHDN and FVKESK. With V trimmed by 6 bases and J by 6 bases, 6 bases remained unmatched. The length of the CDR3 is 14 residues. The CDR3 DNA follows: TGTGCCAGCAGTCTTAGCGGGGGTTTCAATGAGCAGTTCTTC. Translated, it gives CASSLSGGFNEQFF.

The V gene is TRBV6-2 or TRBV6-3, the J gene TRBJ1-6; no firm D call. V was pared by 0 bases and J by 8 bases, with 11 bases between. The CDR3 runs 15 residues. Per germline, CDR1 MNHEY and CDR2 SVGEGT. The CDR3 region is CASSYSSSPDSPLHF. The CDR3 DNA reads TGTGCCAGCAGTTACTCTTCCAGCCCGGATTCACCCCTCCACTTT.

To note about this clonotype: Possible read error: a much larger clone is one base away. This chain connects TRBV7-6 to TRBJ2-1, with TRBD2 matching 11 bases. The CDR3 has 17 amino acids. Germline CDR1 SGHVS, CDR2 FNYEAQ. The ends lost 8 bases at V and 4 bases at J; junction bases unmatched: 13. CDR3 region: CASSTRRLAGGYNEQFF. The CDR3 coding sequence is TGTGCCAGCTCCACCCGCCGGCTAGCGGGGGGATACAATGAGCAGTTCTTC.

This clonotype was seen only a few times. The chain links TRBV5-5 to TRBJ2-1; D gene ambiguous. The ends were cut back, 1 base at V and 9 bases at J, with 11 bases in the middle. The CDR3 contains 13 residues. Germline V lookup: CDR1 SGHKS, CDR2 YYEKEE (reference sequence). The CDR3 nucleotides are TGTGCCAGCAGCTTGCTCACATTTGGTGAGCAGTTCTTC. Its protein product is CASSLLTFGEQFF. Full variable domain (missing parts from reference TRBV5-5 and TRBJ2-1): DAGVTQSPTHLIKTRGQQVTLRCSPISGHKSVSWYQQVLGQGPQFIFQYYEKEERGRGNFPDRFSARQFPNYSSELNVNALLLGDSALYLCASSLLTFGEQFFGPGTRLTVL.

There are many counts of this clonotype. The chain uses TRBV7-2 and TRBJ2-1; D could derive from TRBD1 or TRBD2 (5 bases each). Between the trimmed V and J ends, which lost 1 base and 2 bases, there was a span of 18 bases. CDR3 size: 18 residues. The germline V gene encodes CDR1 SGHTA and CDR2 FQGNSA. CDR3 in amino acids: CASSLDSGRVVTYNEQFF. As DNA, the CDR3 is TGTGCCAGCAGCTTAGATTCGGGGCGTGTAGTAACCTACAATGAGCAGTTCTTC.

This clonotype occurred many times. The V and J genes are TRBV6-5 and TRBJ2-3; D possibly uses TRBD1 or TRBD2 (5 bases each). Germline CDR1 is MNHEY and CDR2 is SVGAGI. V was cut by 0 bases and J by 2 bases, with 21 bases left in between. The CDR3 extends over 19 amino acids. CDR3 DNA sequence: TGTGCCAGCAGTTACTCGAGGGACCCGAGATGGTTAGACACAGATACGCAGTATTTT. Its translation is CASSYSRDPRWLDTDTQYF.

With regard to this clonotype: A much larger clone differs by one base, so this may be a read error. The chain recombines TRBV6-2 or TRBV6-3 with TRBJ2-7, with 7 bases lining up with TRBD1. Germline V gene sequence: CDR1 MNHEY, CDR2 SVGEGT. The CDR3 covers 14 residues. CDR3 nucleotides: TGTGCCAGCAGTTACGTACAGGGGTTTCGCGAGCAGCACGTC. Encoded protein: CASSYVQGFREQHV.

This clonotype was seen a handful of times. J is TRBJ1-2 and V is TRBV7-9; 10 bases fit TRBD1. Germline V CDR1 and CDR2: SEHNR, FQNEAQ (reference sequence). This CDR3 comprises 14 residues. The V and J ends lost 6 bases and 8 bases, in that order; junction bases with no gene match: 9. CDR3 sequence reads: CASSPRDRGQGYTF. The CDR3 DNA is TGTGCCAGCAGTCCTCGGGACAGGGGACAGGGCTACACCTTC.

This chain links TRBV7-9 with TRBJ2-7; 7 bases are a match to TRBD1. CDR3 size: 15 residues. Germline V CDR1 and CDR2: SEHNR, FQNEAQ (reference sequence). Trimming at V came to 2 bases and at J to 3 bases, leaving 7 bases not matched to a gene. CDR3 nucleotide sequence: TGTGCCAGCAGCTTACCTGCCGGGACAGTCTACGAGCAGTACTTC. Protein sequence: CASSLPAGTVYEQYF.

The chain carries TRBV7-9 and TRBJ1-4; D gene uncertain. The germline gives CDR1 SEHNR, CDR2 FQNEAQ (reference sequence). The CDR3 has 12 residues. V lost 5 bases and J 8 bases, leaving 9 bases between the germline ends. The CDR3 DNA reads as TGTGCCAGCAGCCTAATGCGCGAAAAACTGTTTTTT. This codes for CASSLMREKLFF.